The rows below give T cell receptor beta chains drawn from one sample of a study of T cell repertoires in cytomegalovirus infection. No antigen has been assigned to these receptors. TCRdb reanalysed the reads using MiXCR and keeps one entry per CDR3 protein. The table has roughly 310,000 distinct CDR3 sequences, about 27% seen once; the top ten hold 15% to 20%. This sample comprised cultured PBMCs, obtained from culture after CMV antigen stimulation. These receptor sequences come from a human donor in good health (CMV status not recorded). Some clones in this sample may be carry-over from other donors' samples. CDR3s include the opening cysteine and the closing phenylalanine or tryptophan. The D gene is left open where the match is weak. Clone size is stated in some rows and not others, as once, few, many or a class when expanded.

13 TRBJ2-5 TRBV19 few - TGTGCCAGTAGTATGAGTACCCGAGAGACCCAGTACTTC CASSMSTRETQYF
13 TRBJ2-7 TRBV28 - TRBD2 TGTGCCAGTTGGACGGGAGGGAACTACGAGCAGTACTTC CASWTGGNYEQYF
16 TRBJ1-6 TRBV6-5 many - TGTGCCAGCAGAATTACAGGGAGCTCCTATAATTCACCCCTCCACTTT CASRITGSSYNSPLHF
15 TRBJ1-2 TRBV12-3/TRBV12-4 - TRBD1 TGTGCCAGCAAACGAAGACAGGGGGGAAACTATGGCTACACCTTC CASKRRQGGNYGYTF
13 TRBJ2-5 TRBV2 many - TGTGCCAGCAGCGAACAGCCAGGGTTAACCCAGTACTTC CASSEQPGLTQYF
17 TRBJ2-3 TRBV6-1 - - TGTGCCAGCAGTGATCTAGGGGGGGGCCCGAACACAGATACGCAGTATTTT CASSDLGGGPNTDTQYF
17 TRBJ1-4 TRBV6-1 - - TGTGCCAGCAGTGGAAGTTCTACAGGTCCCCAGGACGAAAAACTGTTTTTT CASSGSSTGPQDEKLFF
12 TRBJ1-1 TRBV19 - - TGTGCCAGTTCCACAGGTGGTTCTGAAGCTTTCTTT CASSTGGSEAFF
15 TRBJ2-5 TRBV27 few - TGTGCCAGCAGTTTTTGGGGAGTTGGACAAGAGACCCAGTACTTC CASSFWGVGQETQYF
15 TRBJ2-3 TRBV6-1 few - TGTGCCAGCAGTGGGTGGGGGGCCGGCACAGATACGCAGTATTTT CASSGWGAGTDTQYF
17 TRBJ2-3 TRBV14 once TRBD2 TGTGCCAGCAGCCTTGGCCTAGCGGGAGCAGACTCAGATACGCAGTATTTT CASSLGLAGADSDTQYF
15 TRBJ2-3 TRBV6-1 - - TGTGCCAGCAGCACCCGGAAGGGGACCCTTAATACGCAGTATTTT CASSTRKGTLNTQYF
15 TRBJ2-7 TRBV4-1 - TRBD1 TGCGCCAGCAGCCAAGGTGGGACAGGGGGCTACGAGCAGTACTTC CASSQGGTGGYEQYF
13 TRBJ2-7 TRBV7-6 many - TGTGCCAGCAGCCCCCCGGGACTCTACGAGCAGTACTTC CASSPPGLYEQYF
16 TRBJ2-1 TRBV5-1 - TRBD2 TGCGCCAGCAGCGGCCTAGCGGGGGGGGAACACAATGAGCAGTTCTTC CASSGLAGGEHNEQFF
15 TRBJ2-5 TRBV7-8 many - TGTGCCAGCAGCTTAGCATCCAGGGCTGGGGAGACCCAGTACTTC CASSLASRAGETQYF
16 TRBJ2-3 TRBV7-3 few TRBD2 TGTGCCAGCAGCCCCGTAGCGGGGGCCCGCACAGATACGCAGTATTTT CASSPVAGARTDTQYF
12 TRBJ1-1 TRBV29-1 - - TGCAGCGTTGATAGGGGGAGCACTGAAGCTTTCTTT CSVDRGSTEAFF
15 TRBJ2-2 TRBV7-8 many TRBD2 TGTGCCAGCAGAACCTCCGGGACTAGTAACGGGGAGCTGTTTTTT CASRTSGTSNGELFF
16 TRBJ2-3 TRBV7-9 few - TGTGCCAGCAGCTTGGGCCAGGCCGCTTTTTACCGTACGCAGTATTTT CASSLGQAAFYRTQYF
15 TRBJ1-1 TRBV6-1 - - TGTGCCAGCAGTAGGCGGGAGGGAGTCAACACTGAAGCTTTCTTT CASSRREGVNTEAFF
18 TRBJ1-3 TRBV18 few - TGTGCCAGCTCACCGAAATTGAGGACAGACTACTCTGGAAACACCATATATTTT CASSPKLRTDYSGNTIYF
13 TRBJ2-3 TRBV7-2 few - TGTGCCAGCAGCTTCGTGGGCACAGATACGCAGTATTTT CASSFVGTDTQYF
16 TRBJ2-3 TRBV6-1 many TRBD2 TGTGCCAGCAGACCCCTAGCGGGGGGGCCGACAGATACGCAGTATTTT CASRPLAGGPTDTQYF
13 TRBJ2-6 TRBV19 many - TGTGCCAGTAGTATGGCAGGGGCCAACGTCCTGACTTTC CASSMAGANVLTF
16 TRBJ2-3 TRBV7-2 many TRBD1 TGTGCCAGCAGCTTAGGGGGACAGCTTAGCACAGATACGCAGTATTTT CASSLGGQLSTDTQYF
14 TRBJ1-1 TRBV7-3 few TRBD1 TGTGCCAGCAGCCCAGGGGGCATGGACACTGAAGCTTTCTTT CASSPGGMDTEAFF
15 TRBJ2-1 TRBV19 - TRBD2 TGTGCCAGTAGTAGAAGGACTAGCGGCCAAAGTGAGCAGTTCTTC CASSRRTSGQSEQFF
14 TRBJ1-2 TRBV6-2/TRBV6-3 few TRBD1 TGTGCCAGCAGTCTCAGGGGGGACAGCCCTGGCTACACCTTC CASSLRGDSPGYTF
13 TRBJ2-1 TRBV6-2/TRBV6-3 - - TGTGCCAGCAGTTACTTTAGCGCGAATGAGCAGTTCTTC CASSYFSANEQFF
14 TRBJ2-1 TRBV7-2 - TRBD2 TGTGCCAGCAGCGGACTAGCGGGGCTTAATGAGCAGTTCTTC CASSGLAGLNEQFF
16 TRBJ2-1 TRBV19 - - TGTGCCAGTAGTCTCCAGAGCGCGAGCTCCTACAATGAGCAGTTCTTC CASSLQSASSYNEQFF
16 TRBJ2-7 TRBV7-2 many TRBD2 TGTGCCAGCAGCTCTCCCGGGGCGGGAGGGCCCTACGAGCAGTACTTC CASSSPGAGGPYEQYF
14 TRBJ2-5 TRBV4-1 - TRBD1 TGTGCCAGCAGCCAGACAGGGACCCAAGAGACCCAGTACTTC CASSQTGTQETQYF
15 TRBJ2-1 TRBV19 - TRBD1 TGTGCCAGTAGTGTGGGACAGCCCCGGTACAATGAGCAGTTCTTC CASSVGQPRYNEQFF
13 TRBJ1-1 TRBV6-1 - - TGTGCCAGCAGCGTAGATTGGAACACTGAAGCTTTCTTT CASSVDWNTEAFF
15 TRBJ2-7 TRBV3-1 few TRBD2 TGTGCCAGCAGCCTGACTAGCGGCCGTCCCTACGAGCAGTACTTC CASSLTSGRPYEQYF
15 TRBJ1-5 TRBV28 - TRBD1 TGTGCCAGCAGTTTATGGGGACAGGGTAATCAGCCCCAGCATTTT CASSLWGQGNQPQHF
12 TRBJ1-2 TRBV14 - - TGTGCCAGCAGCCCCGGGGTCTATGGCTACACCTTC CASSPGVYGYTF
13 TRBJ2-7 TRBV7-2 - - TGTGCCAGCAGCTTAGGTCCAGGAAACGAGCAGTACTTC CASSLGPGNEQYF
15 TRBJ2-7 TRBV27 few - TGTGCCAGCAGTTTGGGGGTCGGGGGTCCCTACGAGCAGTACTTC CASSLGVGGPYEQYF
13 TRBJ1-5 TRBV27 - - TGTGCCAGCAGTCCTCGAGTCAGGCAGCCCCAGCATTTT CASSPRVRQPQHF
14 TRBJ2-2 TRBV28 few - TGTGCCAGCAACTATCCGGGTTGGACCGGGGAGCTGTTTTTT CASNYPGWTGELFF
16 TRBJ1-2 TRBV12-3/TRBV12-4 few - TGTGCCAGCAGTTTAAGCGGTGGCAGGGGAAACTATGGCTACACCTTC CASSLSGGRGNYGYTF
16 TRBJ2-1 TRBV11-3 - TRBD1 TGTGCCAGCAGCCAGACAGGGGCGGGCTCCTACAATGAGCAGTTCTTC CASSQTGAGSYNEQFF
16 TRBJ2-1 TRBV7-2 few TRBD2 TGTGCCAGCAGCTTCCCTAGCGGGAGTACCCACAATGAGCAGTTCTTC CASSFPSGSTHNEQFF
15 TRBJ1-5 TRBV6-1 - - TGTGCCAGCAGTGAAAGGTGGGCTTCGGGGAAGCCCCAGCATTTT CASSERWASGKPQHF
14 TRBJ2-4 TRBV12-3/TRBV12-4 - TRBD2 TGTGCCAGCAGTTCCCTAGCGGAAGCGTACATTCAGTACTTC CASSSLAEAYIQYF
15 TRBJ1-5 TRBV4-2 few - TGTGCCAGCAGCCAAGATGGTACAGGTAATCAGCCCCAGCATTTT CASSQDGTGNQPQHF
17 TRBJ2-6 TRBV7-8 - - TGTGCCAGCAGCCTAGAGTCAGGGTGGGTTGGGGCCAACGTCCTGACTTTC CASSLESGWVGANVLTF
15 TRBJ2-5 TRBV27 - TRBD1 TGTGCCAGCAGTCTCGTTGGGACAGGGTGGGAGACCCAGTACTTC CASSLVGTGWETQYF
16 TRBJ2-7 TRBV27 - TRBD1 TGTGCCAGCAGTTTATCGAAGGGGACAGTCTCCTACGAGCAGTACTTC CASSLSKGTVSYEQYF
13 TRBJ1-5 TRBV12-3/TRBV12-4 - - TGTGCCAGCAAGTCCGGGGGGATTCAGCCCCAGCATTTT CASKSGGIQPQHF